This T cell receptor beta chain emerged from a study of shared T cell receptors in the human thymus. In germline, CDR1 is MNHEY, CDR2 SMNVEV (reference sequence). The trim removed 0 bases at V and 7 bases at J, leaving 6 bases unmatched. The CDR3 is 16 amino acids. Method: immunoSEQ multiplex PCR; TCRdb's copy keeps in-frame clones and lacks some. The data contain hundreds of thousands of clones, 80% to 90% of them seen just once; the ten biggest clones take up 0.0094%. The same specimen was also included in a second study, on human thymus T cells.

The sample was thymocytes. This sequence joins TRBV27 and TRBJ2-1, with TRBD2 matching 10 bases. The source of this sequence is a boy younger than two with a congenital heart defect. DNA for the CDR3: TGTGCCAGCAGTTTATCGGGGGAGCGGGGGGGGAATGAGCAGTTCTTC. Amino acid sequence: CASSLSGERGGNEQFF.